This TCR beta chain emerged from a study of vaccination and CD4 T cells after COVID-19. Across the study: Convalescent participants consisted of six males and four females, two being Hispanic. Study observations and caveats: The analysis of convalescent patients involved relatively few individuals and lacked early post-infection timepoints. Among convalescent patients, a median roughly 86% of reactive clones emerged only after vaccination.

CDR3 length: 15 residues. Trimming took off 6 bases at V and 1 base at J, with 15 bases between the two ends. Germline V gene lookup returns CDR1 LNHDA and CDR2 SQIVND (reference sequence). Time point here: late sampling 161 to 241 days after vaccination in a few convalescent patients. Treatment specified: approximately 10-day PBMC culture with coronavirus spike peptide pools or control peptides (ViraFEST assay). The table lists this clonotype with a few counts. Its antigen remains unknown. With the Oncomine TCR Beta short-read assay, DNA from cultured CD4+ T cells was sequenced. TCRdb re-analysed the PCR reads in MiXCR, keeping a single row per CDR3 protein. The data show approximately 20,000 distinct CDR3 sequences, around 37% seen once.

The material sequenced was CD4+ T cells from blood, cultured in vitro, taken about 7 months after SARS-CoV-2 vaccination. This clonotype was obtained from a human donor who had recovered from COVID-19. The rearrangement joins TRBV19 to TRBJ2-5, with D maybe TRBD1 (6 bases). The CDR3: CASSLSQGPQETQYF. CDR3 sequence (DNA): TGTGCCAGTAGCTTGTCACAGGGTCCCCAAGAGACCCAGTACTTC.